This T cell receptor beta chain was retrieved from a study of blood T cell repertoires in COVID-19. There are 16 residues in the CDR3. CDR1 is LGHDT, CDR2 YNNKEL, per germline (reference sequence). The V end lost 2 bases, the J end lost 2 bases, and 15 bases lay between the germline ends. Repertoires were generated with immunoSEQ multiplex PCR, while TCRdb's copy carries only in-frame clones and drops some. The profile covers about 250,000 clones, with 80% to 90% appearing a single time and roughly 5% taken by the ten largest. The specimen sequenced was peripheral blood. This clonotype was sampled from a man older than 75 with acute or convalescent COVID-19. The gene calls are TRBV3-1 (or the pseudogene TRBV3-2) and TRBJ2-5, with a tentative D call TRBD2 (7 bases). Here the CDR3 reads CASSQRRGTTQETQYF. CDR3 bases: TGTGCCAGCAGCCAAAGGCGGGGGACAACTCAAGAGACCCAGTACTTC.